This TCR beta chain was found in a study of blood T cell repertoires in COVID-19. As for the study in general: Researchers got acute and convalescent COVID-19 samples from the United States, Italy and Spain. Sample material is recorded as cDNA or gDNA derived from T cells, B-cell-depleted T cells, or PBMCs.

In the original processing: Counts of nucleated cells, estimated from reference gene primer amplification, were obtained. Some clones are missing from TCRdb's copy, which holds only in-frame ones; the method was immunoSEQ multiplex PCR. From that table come the V and J calls and clone size; the DNA was used to work out D and trimming. Among hundreds of thousands of clones listed, more than 60% were seen once. CDR1 is SNHLY and CDR2 is FYNNEI in the germline V gene. CDR3 size: 18 residues. Trimming pared 2 bases from V and 1 base from J, leaving 19 bases between. J is TRBJ2-3 and V is TRBV2; D is possibly TRBD1 (5 bases). Sequenced input: peripheral blood. The origin of this receptor is a woman in her forties with active or convalescent COVID-19. This CDR3 reads CASSENPTGPRGTDTQYF. The CDR3 nucleotides are TGTGCCAGCAGTGAAAATCCAACAGGCCCCCGGGGCACAGATACGCAGTATTTT. Supplemented by reference TRBV2 and TRBJ2-3, the full variable domain reads EPEVTQTPSHQVTQMGQEVILRCVPISNHLYFYWYRQILGQKVEFLVSFYNNEISEKSEIFDDQFSVERPDGSNFTLKIRSTKLEDSAMYFCASSENPTGPRGTDTQYFGPGTRLTVL.